This is a list of T cell receptor beta chains from one sample in a study of PD-1 blockade in mismatch repair-deficient tumors. Produced via immunoSEQ multiplex PCR; TCRdb's table is partial and in-frame only. Of over 11,000 clones in the sample, just over 85% are singletons; the top ten hold about 10%. Antigens for these TCRs are unknown. Material: cells cultured in vitro, obtained from a patient treated with pembrolizumab. The receptors were sampled from an adult with mismatch repair-deficient cancer. Both conserved end residues are part of each CDR3. The order of the fields is V gene, CDR3 length, D gene, CDR3 protein. A D gene is named only where the DNA matches it firmly.

TRBV18 15 TRBD1 CASSLSDRAYTEAFF
TRBV29-1 11 TRBD1 CSVKGATEAFF
TRBV28 14 - CASSRDSSTDTQYF
TRBV19 13 - CASSIDRAGELFF
TRBV7-6 14 - CASSELNQGDEQYF
TRBV11-3 14 - CASSLEGSAGELFF
TRBV4-1 14 - CASSQGGGSGELFF
TRBV28 12 - CASSLLVRGAFF
TRBV19 16 TRBD1 CASSMPDRGLAGELFF
TRBV7-9 13 - CASSLINEETQYF
TRBV2 14 TRBD2 CASSVAGDTGELFF
TRBV15 15 - CATSRDRSGGQPQHF
TRBV28 17 TRBD1 CASSPRQGGHITYEQYF
TRBV7-3 14 - CASSLAMGGNEQFF
TRBV19 14 - CASSIRLRNEKLFF
TRBV28 14 TRBD1 CASSPLDRDYEQYF
TRBV27 15 - CASRYVGTVGTEAFF
TRBV2 13 - CASSGDTNTEAFF
TRBV5-1 16 - CASSLGTQGGNEKLFF
TRBV6-5 15 - CASRRDSSFHQPQHF
TRBV7-7 15 TRBD2 CASSLGTRSTDTQYF
TRBV6-5 16 TRBD1 CASSWGTGGRNTEAFF
TRBV7-2 17 - CASRQSPGGRALYGYTF
TRBV28 13 - CASSLTEGSGYTF
TRBV27 15 - CASSLSTGRSYEQYF
TRBV4-2 15 - CASSQVIYPAQPQHF